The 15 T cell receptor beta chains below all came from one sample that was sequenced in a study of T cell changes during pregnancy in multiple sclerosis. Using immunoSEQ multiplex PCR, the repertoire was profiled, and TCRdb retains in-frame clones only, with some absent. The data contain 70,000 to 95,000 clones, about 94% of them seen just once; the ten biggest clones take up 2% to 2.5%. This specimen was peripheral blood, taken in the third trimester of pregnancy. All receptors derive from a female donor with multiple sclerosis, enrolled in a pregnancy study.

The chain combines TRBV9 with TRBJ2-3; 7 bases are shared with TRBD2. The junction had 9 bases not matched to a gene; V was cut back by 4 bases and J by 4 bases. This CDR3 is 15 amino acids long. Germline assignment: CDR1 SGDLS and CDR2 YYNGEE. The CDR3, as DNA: TGTGCCAGCAGCCGTGCGGGAGTAGGGGCAGATACGCAGTATTTT. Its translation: CASSRAGVGADTQYF.

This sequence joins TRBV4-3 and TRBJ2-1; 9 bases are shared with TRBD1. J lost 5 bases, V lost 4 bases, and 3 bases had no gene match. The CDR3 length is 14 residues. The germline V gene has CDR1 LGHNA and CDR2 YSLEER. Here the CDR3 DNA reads TGCGCCAGCAGCCCACGGACAGGGGACAATGAGCAGTTCTTC. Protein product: CASSPRTGDNEQFF.

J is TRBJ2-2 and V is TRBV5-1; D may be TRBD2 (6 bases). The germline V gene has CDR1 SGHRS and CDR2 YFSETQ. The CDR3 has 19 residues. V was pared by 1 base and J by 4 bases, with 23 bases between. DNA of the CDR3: TGCGCCAGCAGCTTGATAGGAGGGACGTGGCGGGACCTCACCGGGGAGCTGTTTTTT. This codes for CASSLIGGTWRDLTGELFF.

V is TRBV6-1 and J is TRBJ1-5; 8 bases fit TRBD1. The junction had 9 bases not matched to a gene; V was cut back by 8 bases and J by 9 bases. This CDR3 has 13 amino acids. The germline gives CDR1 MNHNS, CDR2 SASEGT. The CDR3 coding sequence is TGTGCCAGCTGGACAGGGAGGGGAGGGCCCCAGCATTTT. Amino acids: CASWTGRGGPQHF.

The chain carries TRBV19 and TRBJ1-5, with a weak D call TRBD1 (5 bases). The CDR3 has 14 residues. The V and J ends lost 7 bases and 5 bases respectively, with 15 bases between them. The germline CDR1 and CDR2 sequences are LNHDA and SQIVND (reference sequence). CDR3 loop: CASTVEGPYQPQHF. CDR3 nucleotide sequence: TGTGCCAGTACCGTGGAGGGGCCCTATCAGCCCCAGCATTTT. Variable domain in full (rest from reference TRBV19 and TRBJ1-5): DGGITQSPKYLFRKEGQNVTLSCEQNLNHDAMYWYRQDPGQGLRLIYYSQIVNDFQKGDIAEGYSVSREKKESFPLTVTSAQKNPTAFYLCASTVEGPYQPQHFGDGTRLSIL.

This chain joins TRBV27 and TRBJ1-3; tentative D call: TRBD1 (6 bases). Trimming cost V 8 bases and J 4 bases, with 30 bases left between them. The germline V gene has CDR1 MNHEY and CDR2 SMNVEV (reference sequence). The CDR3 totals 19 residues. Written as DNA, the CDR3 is TGTGCCAGCCCTTTAACCACACGCCCAAAAAACAGGGCCGGAAACACCATATATTTT. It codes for CASPLTTRPKNRAGNTIYF.

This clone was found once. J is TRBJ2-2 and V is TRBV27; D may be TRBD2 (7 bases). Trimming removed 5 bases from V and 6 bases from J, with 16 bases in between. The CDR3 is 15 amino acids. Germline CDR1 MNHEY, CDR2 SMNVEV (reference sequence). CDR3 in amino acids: CASSKTTGRAGELFF. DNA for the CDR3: TGTGCCAGCAGTAAGACCACAGGGAGGGCCGGGGAGCTGTTTTTT.

The CDR3 sequence: CASSPVGAGNTIYF. DNA of the CDR3: TGTGCCAGCAGCCCGGTAGGGGCTGGAAACACCATATATTTT. V is TRBV7-9 and J is TRBJ1-3; the D gene is possibly TRBD1 (5 bases). The CDR3 totals 14 residues. V gave up 5 bases and J gave up 2 bases, with 10 bases separating them. Germline-derived CDR1 and CDR2 are SEHNR and FQNEAQ (reference sequence).

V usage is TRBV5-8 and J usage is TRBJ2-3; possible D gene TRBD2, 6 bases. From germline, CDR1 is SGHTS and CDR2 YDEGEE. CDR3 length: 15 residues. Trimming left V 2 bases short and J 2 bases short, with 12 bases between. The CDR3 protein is CASSLAGRTTDTQYF. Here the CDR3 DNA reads TGTGCCAGCAGCTTAGCGGGCAGAACCACAGATACGCAGTATTTT.

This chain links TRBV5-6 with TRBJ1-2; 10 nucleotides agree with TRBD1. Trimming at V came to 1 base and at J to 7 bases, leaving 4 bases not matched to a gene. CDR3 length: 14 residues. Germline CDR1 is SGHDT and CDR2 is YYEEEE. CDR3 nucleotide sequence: TGTGCCAGCAGCTTGAGACAGGGGGCGATTGGCTACACCTTC. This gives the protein CASSLRQGAIGYTF.

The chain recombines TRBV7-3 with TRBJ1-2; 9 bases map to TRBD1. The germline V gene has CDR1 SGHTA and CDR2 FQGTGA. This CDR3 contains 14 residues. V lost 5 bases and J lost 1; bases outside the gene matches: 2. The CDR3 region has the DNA TGTGCCAGCAGCCCGGGACAGGGTAACTATGGCTACACCTTC. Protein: CASSPGQGNYGYTF.

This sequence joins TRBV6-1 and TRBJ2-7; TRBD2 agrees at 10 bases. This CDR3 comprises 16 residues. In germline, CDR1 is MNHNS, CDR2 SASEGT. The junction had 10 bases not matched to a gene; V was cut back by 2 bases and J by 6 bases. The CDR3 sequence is CASSEFLTSGISEQYF. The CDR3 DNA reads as TGTGCCAGCAGTGAATTCTTAACTAGCGGGATTAGCGAGCAGTACTTC.

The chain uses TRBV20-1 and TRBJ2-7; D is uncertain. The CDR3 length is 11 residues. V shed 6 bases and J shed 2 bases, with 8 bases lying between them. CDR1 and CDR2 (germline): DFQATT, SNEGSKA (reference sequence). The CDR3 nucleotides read TGCAGTGCCACTCTCACCTACGAGCAGTACTTC. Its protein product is CSATLTYEQYF.

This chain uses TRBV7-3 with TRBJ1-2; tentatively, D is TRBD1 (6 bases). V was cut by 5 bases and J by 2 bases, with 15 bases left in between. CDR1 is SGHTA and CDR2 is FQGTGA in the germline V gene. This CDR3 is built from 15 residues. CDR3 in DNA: TGTGCCAGCAGCCCCCGGGGGGGCGGAAACTATGGCTACACCTTC. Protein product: CASSPRGGGNYGYTF.

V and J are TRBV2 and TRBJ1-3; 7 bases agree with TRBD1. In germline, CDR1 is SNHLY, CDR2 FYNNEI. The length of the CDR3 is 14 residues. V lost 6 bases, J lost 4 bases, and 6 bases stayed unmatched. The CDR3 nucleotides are TGTGCCAGCAGGGAAACAGGGGTGGGAAACACCATATATTTT. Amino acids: CASRETGVGNTIYF.